The T cell receptor (beta chain) under discussion was sequenced for a study of blood T cells in healthy people across ages. Whole-study findings and limits: In these data, TCR beta diversity tracked strongly with naive T cell percentage. Shifts in expanded clonotypes may have been confounded by donor CMV status, which was unknown.

The CDR3 is 13 amino acids. A word on this clonotype: The antigen is undetermined. An end of the junction does not agree with germline; a read error may underlie this.

Sample-barcoded 5' priming and a J-beta primer mix drove a second PCR of about 6 to 12 cycles. Carrying 12 random nucleotides, a template-switch adaptor labeled each individual cDNA molecule. One entry per CDR3 protein, called by TCRdb with MiXCR from the 5' RACE reads. The sample shows more than 650,000 distinct CDR3 sequences, over 20% of them seen only once. The TCR was taken from a man aged 70-80 years in good health. This chain links TRBV12-3 or TRBV12-4 with TRBJ1-1, with TRBD1 matching over 7 bases. Sequencing was carried out using blood. The CDR3 reads CASSGGQQTEAFF. In DNA form, the CDR3 reads TGTGCCAGCAGTGGGGGACAGCAAACTGAAGCCTTCTTT.